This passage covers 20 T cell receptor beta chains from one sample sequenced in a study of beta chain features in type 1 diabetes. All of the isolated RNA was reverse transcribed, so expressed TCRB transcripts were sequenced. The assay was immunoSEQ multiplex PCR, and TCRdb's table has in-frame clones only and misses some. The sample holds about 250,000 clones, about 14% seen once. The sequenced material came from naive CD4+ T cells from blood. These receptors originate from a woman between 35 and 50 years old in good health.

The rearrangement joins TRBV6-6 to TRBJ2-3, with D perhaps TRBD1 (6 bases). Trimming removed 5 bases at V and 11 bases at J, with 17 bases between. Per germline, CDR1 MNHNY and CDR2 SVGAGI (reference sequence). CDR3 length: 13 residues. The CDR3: CASSDHRASMQYF. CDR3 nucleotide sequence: TGTGCCAGCAGTGACCACAGGGCGTCCATGCAGTATTTT.

The CDR3 nucleotides are TGTGCCATCAGTGAGGATTTTCGGCAGGGTGGTGAAAAACTGTTTTTT. It specifies CAISEDFRQGGEKLFF. The gene calls are TRBV10-3 and TRBJ1-4, with D tentatively TRBD1 (5 bases). CDR1 ENHRY and CDR2 SYGVKD come from the germline V gene. This CDR3 has 16 amino acids. V lost 2 bases and J lost 7, with 17 bases in between.

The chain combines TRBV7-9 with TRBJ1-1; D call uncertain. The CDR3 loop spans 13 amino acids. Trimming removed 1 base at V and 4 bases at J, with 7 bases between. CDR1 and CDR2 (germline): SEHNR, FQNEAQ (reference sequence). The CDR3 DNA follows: TGTGCCAGCAGCTTAGGTGAGGGCACTGAAGCTTTCTTT. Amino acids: CASSLGEGTEAFF.

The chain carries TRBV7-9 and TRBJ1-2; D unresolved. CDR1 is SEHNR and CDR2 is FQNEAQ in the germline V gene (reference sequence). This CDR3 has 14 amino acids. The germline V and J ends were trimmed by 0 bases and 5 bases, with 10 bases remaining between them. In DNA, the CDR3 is TGTGCCAGCAGCTTAGCTGGTGAGCGGTATGGCTACACCTTC. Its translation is CASSLAGERYGYTF.

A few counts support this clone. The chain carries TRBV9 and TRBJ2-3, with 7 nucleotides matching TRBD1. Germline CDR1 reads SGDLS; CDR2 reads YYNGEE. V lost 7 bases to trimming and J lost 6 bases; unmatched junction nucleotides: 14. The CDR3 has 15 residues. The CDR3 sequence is CASGRQGMAGDTQYF. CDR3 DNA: TGTGCCAGCGGCAGACAGGGAATGGCTGGGGATACGCAGTATTTT. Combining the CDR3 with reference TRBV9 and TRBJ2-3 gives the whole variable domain DSGVTQTPKHLITATGQRVTLRCSPRSGDLSVYWYQQSLDQGLQFLIQYYNGEERAKGNILERFSAQQFPDLHSELNLSSLELGDSALYFCASGRQGMAGDTQYFGPGTRLTVL.

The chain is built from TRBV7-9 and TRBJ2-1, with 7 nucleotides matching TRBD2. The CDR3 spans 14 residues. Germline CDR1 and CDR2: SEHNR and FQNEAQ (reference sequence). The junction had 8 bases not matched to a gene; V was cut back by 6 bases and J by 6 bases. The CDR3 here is CASSLGGVGNEQFF. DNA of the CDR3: TGTGCCAGCAGTTTGGGAGGGGTAGGCAATGAGCAGTTCTTC.

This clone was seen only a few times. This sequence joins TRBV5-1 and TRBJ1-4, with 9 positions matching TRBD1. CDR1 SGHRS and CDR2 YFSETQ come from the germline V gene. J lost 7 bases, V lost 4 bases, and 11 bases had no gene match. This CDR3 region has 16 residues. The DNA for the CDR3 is TGCGCCAGCAGCAGAAACGGACAGGGGAGAGGTGAAAAACTGTTTTTT. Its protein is CASSRNGQGRGEKLFF.

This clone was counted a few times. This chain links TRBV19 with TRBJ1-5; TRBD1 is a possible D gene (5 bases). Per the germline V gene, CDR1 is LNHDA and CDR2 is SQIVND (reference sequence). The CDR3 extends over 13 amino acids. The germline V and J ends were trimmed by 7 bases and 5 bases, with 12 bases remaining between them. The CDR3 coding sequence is TGTGCCAGTAAGTATGGGGCGGATCAGCCCCAGCATTTT. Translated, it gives CASKYGADQPQHF.

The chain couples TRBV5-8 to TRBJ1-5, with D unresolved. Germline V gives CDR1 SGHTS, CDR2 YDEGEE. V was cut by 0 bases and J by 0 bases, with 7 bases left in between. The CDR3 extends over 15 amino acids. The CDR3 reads CASSLGRYSNQPQHF. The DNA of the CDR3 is TGTGCCAGCAGCTTGGGCAGGTATAGCAATCAGCCCCAGCATTTT. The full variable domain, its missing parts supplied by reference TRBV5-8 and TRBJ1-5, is EAGVTQSPTHLIKTRGQQATLRCSPISGHTSVYWYQQALGLGLQFLLWYDEGEERNRGNFPPRFSGRQFPNYSSELNVNALELEDSALYLCASSLGRYSNQPQHFGDGTRLSIL.

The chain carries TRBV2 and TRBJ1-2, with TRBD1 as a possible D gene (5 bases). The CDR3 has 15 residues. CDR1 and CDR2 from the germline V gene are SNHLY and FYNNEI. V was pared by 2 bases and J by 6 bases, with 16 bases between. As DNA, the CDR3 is TGTGCCAGCAGTGAATACCAAACGGGGGGAAATGGCTACACCTTC. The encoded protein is CASSEYQTGGNGYTF.

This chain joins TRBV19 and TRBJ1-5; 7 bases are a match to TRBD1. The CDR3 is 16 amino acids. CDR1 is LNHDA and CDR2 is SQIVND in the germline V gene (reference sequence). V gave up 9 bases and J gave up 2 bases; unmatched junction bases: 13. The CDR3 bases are TGTGCCAGCCGATTCGAGGAGGGGGCGCGCAATCAGCCCCAGCATTTT. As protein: CASRFEEGARNQPQHF.

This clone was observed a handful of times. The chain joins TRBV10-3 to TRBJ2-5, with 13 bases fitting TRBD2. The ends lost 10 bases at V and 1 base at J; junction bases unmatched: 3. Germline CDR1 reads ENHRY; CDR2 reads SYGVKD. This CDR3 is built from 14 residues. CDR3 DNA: TGTGCCACGGGACTAGCGGGGAGCCAAGAGACCCAGTACTTC. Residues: CATGLAGSQETQYF.

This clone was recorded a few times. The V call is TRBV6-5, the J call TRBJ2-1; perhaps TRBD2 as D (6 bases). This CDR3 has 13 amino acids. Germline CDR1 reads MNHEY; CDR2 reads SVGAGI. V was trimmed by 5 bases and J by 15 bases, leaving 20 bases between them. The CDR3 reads CASSESSVGGRFF. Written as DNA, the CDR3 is TGTGCCAGCAGTGAATCTAGCGTGGGAGGTCGGTTCTTC.

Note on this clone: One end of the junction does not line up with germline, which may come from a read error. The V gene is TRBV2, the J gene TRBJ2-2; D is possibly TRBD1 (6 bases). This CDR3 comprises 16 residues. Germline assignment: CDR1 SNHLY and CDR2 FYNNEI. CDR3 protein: CASNEQGPKNTGELFF. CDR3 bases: TGTGCCAGCAATGAACAGGGCCCTAAGAACACCGGGGAGCTGTTTTTT. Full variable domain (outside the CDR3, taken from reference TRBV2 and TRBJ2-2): EPEVTQTPSHQVTQMGQEVILRCVPISNHLYFYWYRQILGQKVEFLVSFYNNEISEKSEIFDDQFSVERPDGSNFTLKIRSTKLEDSAMYFCASNEQGPKNTGELFFGEGSRLTVL.

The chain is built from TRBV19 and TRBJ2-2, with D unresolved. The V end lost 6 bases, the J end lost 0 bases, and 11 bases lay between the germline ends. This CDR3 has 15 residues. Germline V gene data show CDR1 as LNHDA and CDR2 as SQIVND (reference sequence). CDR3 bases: TGTGCCAGTAGCTTGACACCCTCGAACACCGGGGAGCTGTTTTTT. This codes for CASSLTPSNTGELFF.

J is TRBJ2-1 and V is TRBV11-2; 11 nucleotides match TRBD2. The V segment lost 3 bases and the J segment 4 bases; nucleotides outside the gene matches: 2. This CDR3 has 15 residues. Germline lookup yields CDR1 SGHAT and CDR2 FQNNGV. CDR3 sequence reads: CASSFASGGYNEQFF. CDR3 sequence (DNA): TGTGCCAGCAGCTTTGCTAGCGGGGGGTACAATGAGCAGTTCTTC.

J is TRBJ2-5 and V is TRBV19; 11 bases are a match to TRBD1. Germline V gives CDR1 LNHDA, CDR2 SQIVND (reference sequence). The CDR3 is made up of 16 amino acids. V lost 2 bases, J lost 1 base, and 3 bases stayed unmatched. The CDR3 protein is CASSILGTGGQETQYF. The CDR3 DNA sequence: TGTGCCAGTAGTATACTCGGGACAGGGGGCCAAGAGACCCAGTACTTC.

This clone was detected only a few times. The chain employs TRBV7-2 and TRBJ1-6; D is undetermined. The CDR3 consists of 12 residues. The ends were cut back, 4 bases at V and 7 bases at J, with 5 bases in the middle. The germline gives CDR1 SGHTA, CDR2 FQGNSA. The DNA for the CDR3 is TGTGCCAGCAGCTCCTTAAATTCACCCCTCCACTTT. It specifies CASSSLNSPLHF.

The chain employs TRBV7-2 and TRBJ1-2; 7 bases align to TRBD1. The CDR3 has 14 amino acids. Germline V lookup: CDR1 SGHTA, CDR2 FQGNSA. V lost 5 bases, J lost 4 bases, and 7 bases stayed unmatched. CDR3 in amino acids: CASSAMGQSYGYTF. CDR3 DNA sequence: TGTGCCAGCAGCGCGATGGGACAGAGCTATGGCTACACCTTC.

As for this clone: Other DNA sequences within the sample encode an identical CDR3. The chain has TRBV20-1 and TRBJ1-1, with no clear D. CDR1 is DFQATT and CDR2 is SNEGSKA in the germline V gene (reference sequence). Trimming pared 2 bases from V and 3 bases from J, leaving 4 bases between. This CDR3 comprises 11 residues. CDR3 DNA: TGCAGTGCTAGACGGGACACTGAAGCTTTCTTT. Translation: CSARRDTEAFF.